This T cell receptor (beta chain) was observed in a study of T cell responses to AZD1222 COVID-19 vaccine. In regard to this clone: Its cognate antigen is unknown.

Assay: immunoSEQ multiplex PCR; the TCRdb copy retains only in-frame clones and omits some. The repertoire holds some 200,000 clones, with around nine tenths as singletons. Study-wide results and caveats: Clonal diversity was possibly underestimated; the donors were predominantly white British and more often female. Just 5 to 7 AZD1222 recipients were seropositive at baseline. Two doses of AZD1222 preceded a rise in Spike-specific TCR breadth and depth. Reportedly, nearly half of unique spike TCRs recognized epitopes outside B.1.351/B.1.1.7 mutations.

Germline CDR1 is LGHNA and CDR2 is YNFKEQ. This CDR3 contains 11 residues. V lost 4 bases and J lost 5, with 6 bases in between. The chain couples TRBV4-2 to TRBJ2-7, with D possibly matching TRBD2 (5 bases). The specimen comprised peripheral blood, sampled 28 days after the second AZD1222 dose. The receptor's source is an adult who received the AZD1222 COVID-19 vaccine. The CDR3 nucleotides read TGTGCCAGCAGCCCCGGGGACGAGCAGTACTTC. Protein product: CASSPGDEQYF.